A selection of T cell receptor beta chains follows, all from one sample in a study of T cell changes during pregnancy in multiple sclerosis. The protocol was immunoSEQ multiplex PCR, while the TCRdb copy is restricted to in-frame clones and leaves out a portion. This sample carries tens of thousands of clones, roughly 94% of them seen once, and the ten largest clones take about 1.6%. Sequences were derived from peripheral blood, sampled after pregnancy. The receptors shown here come from a female donor with multiple sclerosis, enrolled in a pregnancy study. CDR3s include the opening cysteine and the closing phenylalanine or tryptophan. The size entry is marked missing in some rows and otherwise reads once, few, many or a size class.

clone_size	v_call	cdr3_aa
.	TRBV28	CASSLYRDSGSYEQYF
.	TRBV6-4	CASTLAPSAGELFF
.	TRBV2	CASCGQFTNYGYTF
.	TRBV27	CASSWGQGARETQYF
.	TRBV28	CASGEGDREVTEAFF
.	TRBV9	CASSATSGSSTDTQYF
few	TRBV19	CASSISRQVVGYTF
.	TRBV5-1	CASSLGASGMTKETQYF
.	TRBV18	CASSPPDSVNTEAFF
once	TRBV2	CASSELVETQYF
.	TRBV5-1	CASSSTGPEAFF
few	TRBV4-1	CASSQSFPGTGSYEQYF
.	TRBV28	CASIDRDRVYEQYF
.	TRBV28	CASIPGGRADYGYTF
.	TRBV18	CASSPGTALSYEQYF
.	TRBV10-3	CAIKVAGMPDTQYF
few	TRBV7-3	CASSAPGLEAFF
once	TRBV27	CASSLMGQGETQYF
.	TRBV12-2	CASRPWSRGTSNQPQHF
.	TRBV5-1	CASSLLPDRGGDTQYF
once	TRBV19	CASSRESGELFF
once	TRBV6-5	CASSTRGGYTF
.	TRBV9	CASTRNPGGLAGANVLTF
.	TRBV7-2	CASSDLAGGPSYEQFF
.	TRBV7-6	CASSFGTGYEQYF